The T cell receptor beta chain under discussion was sequenced for a study of early T cells in non-severe SARS-CoV-2 infection. On the study more broadly: Sequenced bulk RNA came from whole blood that was unsorted, and chains were unpaired. Whole-study results and caveats: Private and CD4 specificities were missed by VDJdb matching, which favored anti-spike CD8 responses.

This clonotype appeared a few times. The antigen is unknown. Attachment of unique molecular identifiers to individual cDNA molecules was performed. TCRdb analysed the 5' RACE reads with MiXCR anew, one entry per CDR3 protein. The repertoire holds over 95,000 distinct CDR3 sequences, with 16% as singletons. This CDR3 contains 15 residues. Germline V gives CDR1 DFQATT, CDR2 SNEGSKA (reference sequence). The germline V and J ends were trimmed by 3 bases and 1 base, with 15 bases remaining between them. The sample comprised whole blood. The gene calls are TRBV20-1 and TRBJ1-1; D possibly corresponds to TRBD1 (5 bases). The source of this sequence is an adult who was a healthcare worker with PCR-confirmed SARS-CoV-2 infection or an uninfected control (not recorded which). The CDR3, as DNA: TGCAGTGCTAGTGACCATGAAGGGGCGAACACTGAAGCTTTCTTT. Its protein is CSASDHEGANTEAFF.